This TCR beta chain came from a study of T-cell reconstitution after alpha-beta-depleted transplantation in children. Findings of the study overall: Several hundred expanded graft clones reportedly gave rise to the alpha-beta T cells present about two months after transplant. By one year post-transplant, T-cell counts and diversity largely arose from T cells that were newly produced. Where some patients showed high TCRbeta diversity at day 60, it came from recipient T cells and thymic progenitors that had survived.

TCRbeta library preparation incorporated unique molecular identifiers. One entry per CDR3 protein, called by TCRdb with MiXCR from the PCR reads. The sample lists fewer than 1 million distinct CDR3 sequences, under 20% occurring once. Note on this clonotype: Its antigen remains unidentified. Only one base separates this from a far larger clonotype, so it likely reflects a read error.

Specimen: PBMCs, mostly from graft donor cells, collected 360 days after TCRalphabeta/CD19-depleted stem cell transplant. The receptor's source is a male patient between 10 and 17 years old who had a stem cell transplant for acute lymphoblastic leukemia, so the T cells may come from the graft donor.

The CDR3, as DNA: TGTGCCAGCAGTCTAGGGGGGAGAGAGGCCCAGTACTTC. As protein: CASSLGGREAQYF. V is TRBV12-3 or TRBV12-4 and J is TRBJ2-5; D may match TRBD1 or TRBD2 (6 bases each). This CDR3 spans 13 amino acids.